These 7 T cell receptor beta chains originate from one sample sequenced in a study of T cells after yellow fever vaccination. In TCRdb, the 5' RACE reads were re-called with MiXCR into one record per CDR3 protein. The sample holds 450,000 to 600,000 distinct CDR3 sequences, around 16% seen once. This material consisted of PBMCs, taken 5 days after the first yellow fever vaccination. These receptors were obtained from a man aged 18 to 30 who received the YFV17D yellow fever vaccine.

This rearrangement joins TRBV5-4 to TRBJ2-3, with TRBD2 matching 10 bases. This CDR3 is built from 17 residues. J lost 0 bases, V lost 0 bases, and 4 bases had no gene match. Germline V gene lookup returns CDR1 SGHNT and CDR2 YYREEE (reference sequence). The CDR3 spells CASSLGLAGPSTDTQYF. Here the CDR3 DNA reads TGTGCCAGCAGCTTGGGACTAGCGGGCCCGAGCACAGATACGCAGTATTTT.

This clonotype was counted between two and nine times. This chain connects TRBV10-1 to TRBJ2-1, with D maybe TRBD2 (6 bases). The CDR3 has 15 amino acids. Trimming left V 11 bases short and J 5 bases short, with 22 bases between. Germline CDR1 WNHNN, CDR2 SYGVQD (reference sequence). CDR3 region: CAPPERGLSDNEQFF. The CDR3 DNA follows: TGCGCCCCTCCGGAACGGGGGTTGTCGGACAATGAGCAGTTCTTC.

The chain combines TRBV20-1 with TRBJ2-3; either TRBD1 or TRBD2 may supply D (6 bases each). The germline V gene encodes CDR1 DFQATT and CDR2 SNEGSKA (reference sequence). The CDR3 has 15 amino acids. Trimming took off 3 bases at V and 1 base at J, with 14 bases between the two ends. The CDR3 DNA is TGCAGTGCTAGCGTAATAGGGGGGCGCACAGATACGCAGTATTTT. This translates into CSASVIGGRTDTQYF.

The V gene is TRBV7-8, the J gene TRBJ1-1; TRBD1 matches at 7 bases. CDR1 SGHVS and CDR2 FQNEAQ come from the germline V gene. This CDR3 has 14 residues. The V and J ends lost 6 bases and 4 bases, in that order; junction bases with no gene match: 8. Written as DNA, the CDR3 is TGTGCCAGCAGAACGACAGGGTCGCCCACTGAAGCTTTCTTT. It yields the protein CASRTTGSPTEAFF.

The chain has TRBV2 and TRBJ2-1, with a weak D call TRBD1 (6 bases). This CDR3 has 16 amino acids. CDR1 SNHLY and CDR2 FYNNEI come from the germline V gene. Deletions cut 2 bases from V and 4 bases from J, with 15 bases between. The CDR3 DNA reads as TGTGCCAGCAGTGAATCCGGGACACGACTATACAATGAGCAGTTCTTC. Amino acid sequence: CASSESGTRLYNEQFF.

This clonotype has more than one count but fewer than ten. The chain links TRBV6-1 to TRBJ2-1; unclear D gene. The CDR3 runs to 11 residues. Germline assignment: CDR1 MNHNS and CDR2 SASEGT. The V end lost 2 bases, the J end lost 10 bases, and 6 bases lay between the germline ends. The CDR3 sequence is CASSEWEEQFF. DNA of the CDR3: TGTGCCAGCAGTGAATGGGAAGAGCAGTTCTTC.

This clonotype was picked up many times. This CDR3 reads CASSLNEEGFTEAFF. The CDR3 DNA is TGTGCCAGCAGCCTCAATGAGGAGGGGTTCACTGAAGCTTTCTTT. V is TRBV21-1 and J is TRBJ1-1. TRBV21-1 is deemed a pseudogene. CDR3 length: 15 residues.